These T cell receptor beta chains were read from a single sample in a study of Ad26.COV2.S vaccination and SARS-CoV-2 variants. Using immunoSEQ multiplex PCR, the repertoire was profiled, and TCRdb retains in-frame clones only, with some absent. Here the sample spans about 370,000 clones, approximately 90% being singletons. The starting material was peripheral blood, obtained in a trial of Ad26.COV2.S vaccine versus placebo. The receptors derive from a person aged 18-60 years who received the Ad26.COV2.S COVID-19 vaccine or a placebo. CDR3s include the opening cysteine and the closing phenylalanine or tryptophan. D genes are given only for firm matches. Size tells how often a clone was seen (once, few, many) or the class of an expanded clone, and some rows leave it out.

TRBJ2-3 - TRBV19 - TGTGCCAGTACCTACCAGGGATTAAGTACAGATACGCAGTATTTT CASTYQGLSTDTQYF
TRBJ2-2 - TRBV10-3 TRBD1 TGTGCCGCCACAGGGGTGGGCACCGGGGAGCTGTTTTTT CAATGVGTGELFF
TRBJ2-1 - TRBV9 - TGTGCCAGCAGCGTAGAAGGGGCCAACTCCTACAATGAGCAGTTCTTC CASSVEGANSYNEQFF
TRBJ1-2 - TRBV7-2 - TGTGCCAGCAGCTTAACGTTATGGGGCGCGAGCTACACCTTC CASSLTLWGASYTF
TRBJ2-3 - TRBV2 - TGTGCCAGCAGCGTTAAGGGGTCAGGGGAAGTAGCAGATACGCAGTATTTT CASSVKGSGEVADTQYF
TRBJ2-5 - TRBV6-5 TRBD2 TGTGCCAGCAGTTACTCGATGGGTAGCGGGCTGGGGACCCAGTACTTC CASSYSMGSGLGTQYF
TRBJ2-2 - TRBV28 TRBD1 TGTGCCAGCACAACAGGGGGCCGGGAGCTGTTTTTT CASTTGGRELFF
TRBJ2-5 - TRBV5-5 - TGTGCCAGCAGCTTGGTGCGGGAGACCCAGTACTTC CASSLVRETQYF
TRBJ1-5 - TRBV2 - TGTGCCAGCAGTAGTGGCCAGCCGACTGGCAATCAGCCCCAGCATTTT CASSSGQPTGNQPQHF
TRBJ2-5 - TRBV30 - TGTGCCTGGAGTGGCGGTAACGCGGGAGAGACCCAGTACTTC CAWSGGNAGETQYF
TRBJ2-5 - TRBV11-2 - TGTGCCAGCAGCTTAGCGTTACAGTTACAAGAGACCCAGTACTTC CASSLALQLQETQYF
TRBJ1-5 - TRBV12-3/TRBV12-4 - TGTGCCAGCAGTGTATGGGGGAATCAGCCCCAGCATTTT CASSVWGNQPQHF
TRBJ1-3 - TRBV6-1 - TGTGCCAGCAGTGACAGGGTTGGAAACACCATATATTTT CASSDRVGNTIYF
TRBJ1-5 once TRBV6-1 - TGTGCCAGCAGTGAAAGGGTAGAGCAGCCCCAGCATTTT CASSERVEQPQHF
TRBJ2-3 - TRBV7-2 - TGTGCCAGCAGCTCCACAGGCACAGATACGCAGTATTTT CASSSTGTDTQYF
TRBJ2-5 - TRBV27 TRBD2 TGTGCCAGCAGGGGACTAGCGCCTTCAGAGACCCAGTACTTC CASRGLAPSETQYF
TRBJ2-5 - TRBV18 TRBD1 TGTGCCAGCTCACCCCCGAGGACAGGGCTACAAGAGACCCAGTACTTC CASSPPRTGLQETQYF
TRBJ2-3 - TRBV21-1 - TGTGCCAGCAGCCGTAAAAGCTCGGGACTAGCGAAGAGGGCGAGCACAGATACGCAGTATTTT CASSRKSSGLAKRASTDTQYF
TRBJ2-7 - TRBV24-1 TRBD1 TGTGCCACCAGTGATCGACAGGGACCCACCTACGAGCAGTACTTC CATSDRQGPTYEQYF
TRBJ2-1 - TRBV3-1/TRBV3-2 TRBD1 TGTGCCAGCAGCTCTAAATCGGGACAGGGACCTTACAATGAGCAGTTCTTC CASSSKSGQGPYNEQFF
TRBJ1-2 - TRBV14 TRBD1 TGTGCCAGCAGCCCCGACAGGGGGCGAAGCTACACCTTC CASSPDRGRSYTF
TRBJ2-6 - TRBV9 - TGTGCCAGCAGCACTCCTGGGGCCAACGTCCTGACTTTC CASSTPGANVLTF